The 25 T cell receptor beta chains given below trace back to one sample, sequenced in a study of cytomegalovirus exposure and HLA in healthy donors. Use of 60 Vbeta and 13 Jbeta primers characterized the PCR. Clones were sequenced by immunoSEQ multiplex PCR, and TCRdb holds only the in-frame ones, with some missing. The table records about 160,000 clones, approximately 77% of them present only once. The specimen was PBMCs. The receptors shown here come from a male donor in good health and CMV-seronegative.

The chain links TRBV9 to TRBJ2-1; TRBD2 agrees at 12 bases. This CDR3 contains 20 residues. Germline assignment: CDR1 SGDLS and CDR2 YYNGEE. Trimming took 1 base from V and 0 from J; bases not matched to a gene: 11. CDR3 DNA: TGTGCCAGCAGCGTACCCCACGACCTGACTAGCGGGAGCTCCTACAATGAGCAGTTCTTC. Amino acids: CASSVPHDLTSGSSYNEQFF. The full variable domain, its missing parts supplied by reference TRBV9 and TRBJ2-1, is DSGVTQTPKHLITATGQRVTLRCSPRSGDLSVYWYQQSLDQGLQFLIQYYNGEERAKGNILERFSAQQFPDLHSELNLSSLELGDSALYFCASSVPHDLTSGSSYNEQFFGPGTRLTVL.

The rearrangement uses TRBV5-1 and TRBJ2-2; 9 nucleotides align to TRBD2. V trimming: 5 bases; J trimming: 4 bases; junction bases outside the gene matches: 9. CDR3 length: 16 residues. Germline lookup yields CDR1 SGHRS and CDR2 YFSETQ. The CDR3 DNA is TGCGCCAGCAGGGTAAATAGCGGGAGTGGCACCGGGGAGCTGTTTTTT. It translates to CASRVNSGSGTGELFF.

The chain combines TRBV9 with TRBJ2-7; no clear D gene. V was clipped by 0 bases and J by 6 bases, with 13 bases between them. The CDR3 is 14 amino acids. Germline values: CDR1 SGDLS, CDR2 YYNGEE. In nucleotides, the CDR3 is TGTGCCAGCAGCGTAGGGCCGAAAACCTCCGAGCAGTACTTC. Residues: CASSVGPKTSEQYF. Looking up the rest from reference TRBV9 and TRBJ2-7 gives the full variable domain: DSGVTQTPKHLITATGQRVTLRCSPRSGDLSVYWYQQSLDQGLQFLIQYYNGEERAKGNILERFSAQQFPDLHSELNLSSLELGDSALYFCASSVGPKTSEQYFGPGTRLTVT.

V and J are TRBV7-2 and TRBJ2-1, with 8 bases matching TRBD2. Germline CDR1 is SGHTA and CDR2 is FQGNSA. This CDR3 comprises 16 residues. The ends lost 5 bases at V and 5 bases at J; junction bases unmatched: 11. The CDR3: CASSPYLGGVNNEQFF. The CDR3 DNA reads TGTGCCAGCAGCCCCTATCTCGGGGGGGTGAACAATGAGCAGTTCTTC.

Concerning this clone itself: The same CDR3 is also encoded by other DNA sequences in this sample. The genes are TRBV9 and TRBJ2-2; possibly TRBD1 for D (6 bases). Germline assignment: CDR1 SGDLS and CDR2 YYNGEE. This CDR3 region has 14 residues. Trimming took off 0 bases at V and 5 bases at J, with 8 bases between the two ends. The DNA of the CDR3 is TGTGCCAGCAGCGTAGTAGGGGGAACCGGGGAGCTGTTTTTT. This codes for CASSVVGGTGELFF. Full variable domain (rest looked up from reference TRBV9 and TRBJ2-2): DSGVTQTPKHLITATGQRVTLRCSPRSGDLSVYWYQQSLDQGLQFLIQYYNGEERAKGNILERFSAQQFPDLHSELNLSSLELGDSALYFCASSVVGGTGELFFGEGSRLTVL.

V usage is TRBV4-3 and J usage is TRBJ2-1; 11 nucleotides match TRBD2. The V and J ends lost 2 bases and 5 bases, in that order; junction bases with no gene match: 2. Germline loops: CDR1 LGHNA, CDR2 YSLEER. The CDR3 contains 15 residues. The CDR3 here is CASSQLAGGHNEQFF. In DNA form, the CDR3 reads TGCGCCAGCAGCCAACTAGCGGGAGGTCACAATGAGCAGTTCTTC.

This chain connects TRBV9 to TRBJ2-7; 7 positions match TRBD2. Trimming cost V 6 bases and J 3 bases; bases outside gene matches: 9. Germline lookup yields CDR1 SGDLS and CDR2 YYNGEE. The CDR3 extends over 14 amino acids. The CDR3 is CASTPRDYHYEQYF. For the CDR3, the DNA is TGTGCCAGCACCCCCCGGGACTATCACTACGAGCAGTACTTC.

To note about this clone: Within the sample, other DNA sequences also encode this same CDR3. The chain is built from TRBV5-4 and TRBJ1-1, with 8 nucleotides matching TRBD1. This CDR3 comprises 15 residues. Germline values: CDR1 SGHNT, CDR2 YYREEE (reference sequence). The V segment lost 10 bases and the J segment 0 bases; nucleotides outside the gene matches: 11. This chain's CDR3 is CAFTGGGFMNTEAFF. CDR3 bases: TGTGCCTTCACAGGGGGGGGCTTCATGAACACTGAAGCTTTCTTT.

This clone was counted once. The J gene is TRBJ2-3, the V gene TRBV19; unclear D gene. In germline, CDR1 is LNHDA, CDR2 SQIVND (reference sequence). The CDR3 sequence is 14 residues long. The V end was cut by 5 bases, the J end by 6 bases, with 15 bases between. The CDR3 DNA follows: TGTGCCAGTAGTCCCCGAGGCACGAGGGATACGCAGTATTTT. This sequence encodes CASSPRGTRDTQYF.

This chain uses TRBV11-2 with TRBJ2-7; 10 nucleotides match TRBD2. The CDR3 is 17 residues long. V dropped 5 bases and J dropped 6; count of bases not matched to a gene: 16. CDR1 and CDR2 from the germline V gene are SGHAT and FQNNGV. Here the CDR3 reads CASSRGVLAGVLGEQYF. As DNA, the CDR3 is TGTGCCAGCAGCCGAGGGGTTCTAGCGGGAGTTCTTGGCGAGCAGTACTTC. The full variable domain, completed using reference TRBV11-2 and TRBJ2-7, is EAGVAQSPRYKIIEKRQSVAFWCNPISGHATLYWYQQILGQGPKLLIQFQNNGVVDDSQLPKDRFSAERLKGVDSTLKIQPAKLEDSAVYLCASSRGVLAGVLGEQYFGPGTRLTVT.

The chain has TRBV27 and TRBJ2-7, with D perhaps TRBD2 (5 bases). CDR3 length: 15 residues. V lost 0 bases, J lost 2 bases, and 11 bases lay in between. CDR1 is MNHEY and CDR2 is SMNVEV in the germline V gene (reference sequence). The CDR3 coding sequence is TGTGCCAGCAGTTTATCGCCTAGCATCCCCTACGAGCAGTACTTC. Translated: CASSLSPSIPYEQYF.

This clone was counted between two and nine times. The rearrangement joins TRBV7-6 to TRBJ2-1; 9 bases map to TRBD2. From germline, CDR1 is SGHVS and CDR2 FNYEAQ. V was pared by 3 bases and J by 3 bases, with 3 bases of the junction left unmatched. The CDR3 loop spans 15 amino acids. CDR3 region: CASSLASGIYNEQFF. The CDR3 region has the DNA TGTGCCAGCAGCTTGGCTAGCGGGATCTACAATGAGCAGTTCTTC.

This CDR3 reads CASSIGGGPSYEQYF. For the CDR3, the DNA is TGTGCCAGTAGTATAGGGGGAGGGCCCTCCTACGAGCAGTACTTC. V is TRBV19 and J is TRBJ2-5; 7 bases line up with TRBD2. The end of the DNA fits TRBJ2-7 better, so the J call may be wrong. CDR3 size: 15 residues. Germline V gives CDR1 LNHDA, CDR2 SQIVND (reference sequence).

The genes are TRBV19 and TRBJ1-4; TRBD1 is a possible D gene (5 bases). The CDR3 sequence is 15 residues long. Trimming cost V 2 bases and J 3 bases, with 10 bases left between them. Germline lookup yields CDR1 LNHDA and CDR2 SQIVND (reference sequence). The CDR3 loop is CASSIKGWSNEKLFF. CDR3 in DNA: TGTGCCAGTAGTATAAAGGGGTGGTCTAATGAAAAACTGTTTTTT. The variable domain in full, with the rest retrieved from reference TRBV19 and TRBJ1-4, is DGGITQSPKYLFRKEGQNVTLSCEQNLNHDAMYWYRQDPGQGLRLIYYSQIVNDFQKGDIAEGYSVSREKKESFPLTVTSAQKNPTAFYLCASSIKGWSNEKLFFGSGTQLSVL.

V is TRBV19 and J is TRBJ1-2, with 10 bases identical to TRBD1. The germline V gene has CDR1 LNHDA and CDR2 SQIVND (reference sequence). V lost 6 bases and J lost 4; bases outside the gene matches: 8. The CDR3 contains 15 residues. Here the CDR3 reads CASRTRQGAVYGYTF. The CDR3 nucleotides read TGTGCCAGTAGAACGAGACAGGGGGCAGTCTATGGCTACACCTTC.

The chain has TRBV14 and TRBJ2-7; D remains ambiguous. The CDR3 spans 13 residues. Germline-derived CDR1 and CDR2 are SGHDN and FVKESK. V was cut by 3 bases and J by 0 bases, with 6 bases left in between. The CDR3, as DNA: TGTGCCAGCAGCCACCGGGTCTCCTACGAGCAGTACTTC. Translated, it gives CASSHRVSYEQYF.

The rearrangement links TRBV5-1 to TRBJ2-1, with 9 nucleotides matching TRBD2. Germline V gene lookup returns CDR1 SGHRS and CDR2 YFSETQ. The CDR3 spans 15 residues. V was pared by 4 bases and J by 4 bases, with 6 bases of the junction left unmatched. CDR3 loop: CASSPSGGPYNEQFF. The CDR3 coding sequence is TGCGCCAGCAGCCCAAGCGGGGGGCCATACAATGAGCAGTTCTTC. The full variable domain, rest sourced from reference TRBV5-1 and TRBJ2-1, is KAGVTQTPRYLIKTRGQQVTLSCSPISGHRSVSWYQQTPGQGLQFLFEYFSETQRNKGNFPGRFSGRQFSNSRSEMNVSTLELGDSALYLCASSPSGGPYNEQFFGPGTRLTVL.

The chain is built from TRBV13 and TRBJ2-5; possible D gene TRBD2, 6 bases. With 5 bases removed from V and 2 bases from J, the gap between germline ends came to 12 bases. Per germline, CDR1 PRHDT and CDR2 FYEKMQ (reference sequence). The CDR3 runs 14 residues. The CDR3 DNA sequence: TGTGCCAGCAGCCCAGGGACTGGACAAGAGACCCAGTACTTC. The encoded protein is CASSPGTGQETQYF.

The J gene is TRBJ2-7, the V gene TRBV28; 16 nucleotides match TRBD2. After removal of 6 bases from V and 7 bases from J, the junction contained 15 bases not matched to a gene. Germline V gene data show CDR1 as MDHEN and CDR2 as SYDVKM. CDR3 length: 18 amino acids. The CDR3 nucleotides are TGTGCCAGCAGCTTACCGCTGGGGACTAGCGGGGGGGCCTTAGAGCAGTACTTC. It is translated as CASSLPLGTSGGALEQYF.

The rearrangement links TRBV14 to TRBJ2-5; tentative D call: TRBD1 (5 bases). There are 15 residues in the CDR3. Germline V gene data show CDR1 as SGHDN and CDR2 as FVKESK. V was shortened by 1 base and J by 5 bases, with 14 bases between the two germline ends. CDR3 DNA sequence: TGTGCCAGCAGCCAAGTACCAGGGCCTCGGGAGACCCAGTACTTC. Encoded protein: CASSQVPGPRETQYF.

V gene TRBV19 combines with J gene TRBJ1-5; tentative D call: TRBD1 (5 bases). Germline CDR1 and CDR2: LNHDA and SQIVND (reference sequence). V lost 3 bases to trimming and J lost 7 bases, with 16 bases between them. The CDR3 contains 15 residues. As DNA, the CDR3 is TGTGCCAGTAGTATGCGGGACCAAACGGGACAGCCCCAGCATTTT. This encodes CASSMRDQTGQPQHF.

For this clone: The junction and the germline gene differ at one end; a read error may be behind it. This same CDR3 is encoded by further DNA sequences in the sample. The chain is built from TRBV7-9 and TRBJ2-7; D is undetermined. The CDR3 is made up of 12 amino acids. Germline CDR1 and CDR2: SEHNR and FQNEAQ (reference sequence). The CDR3 nucleotides are TGTTCCAGCAGCCCCCTCCCCTACGAGCAGTACTTC. Residues: CSSSPLPYEQYF. Together with reference TRBV7-9 and TRBJ2-7, the CDR3 gives the full variable domain: DTGVSQNPRHKITKRGQNVTFRCDPISEHNRLYWYRQTLGQGPEFLTYFQNEAQLEKSRLLSDRFSAERPKGSFSTLEIQRTEQGDSAMYLCSSSPLPYEQYFGPGTRLTVT.

The chain has TRBV5-1 and TRBJ2-4; the D is unclear. Germline V gene data show CDR1 as SGHRS and CDR2 as YFSETQ. Trimming removed 4 bases at V and 3 bases at J, with 23 bases between. CDR3 size: 18 residues. CDR3 coding DNA: TGCGCCAGCAGCCGTGCCACGACCAGCACTAATGGCAAAAACATTCAGTACTTC. It specifies CASSRATTSTNGKNIQYF. Complete variable domain (other parts from reference TRBV5-1 and TRBJ2-4): KAGVTQTPRYLIKTRGQQVTLSCSPISGHRSVSWYQQTPGQGLQFLFEYFSETQRNKGNFPGRFSGRQFSNSRSEMNVSTLELGDSALYLCASSRATTSTNGKNIQYFGAGTRLSVL.

The chain is built from TRBV11-2 and TRBJ2-3, with 9 bases lining up with TRBD2. Germline trimming cut 0 bases from V and 2 bases from J; bases unmatched to any gene: 3. Germline lookup yields CDR1 SGHAT and CDR2 FQNNGV. The length of the CDR3 is 16 residues. The CDR3 nucleotides are TGTGCCAGCAGCTTAGAAGGCGGGGGGGCCACAGATACGCAGTATTTT. This encodes CASSLEGGGATDTQYF. The variable domain in full, completed from reference TRBV11-2 and TRBJ2-3, reads EAGVAQSPRYKIIEKRQSVAFWCNPISGHATLYWYQQILGQGPKLLIQFQNNGVVDDSQLPKDRFSAERLKGVDSTLKIQPAKLEDSAVYLCASSLEGGGATDTQYFGPGTRLTVL.

J is TRBJ2-5 and V is TRBV7-9; TRBD1 aligns across 7 bases. Germline V gene lookup returns CDR1 SEHNR and CDR2 FQNEAQ (reference sequence). The CDR3 is 16 residues long. Trimming removed 1 base from V and 2 bases from J; junction bases left unmatched: 7. The CDR3 here is CASSLDDRAVQETQYF. CDR3 nucleotide sequence: TGTGCCAGCAGCTTAGATGACAGGGCAGTTCAAGAGACCCAGTACTTC.